A selection of T cell receptor beta chains follows, all from one sample in a study of human T cells and chemical hapten exposure. TCRdb analysed the RACE reads with MiXCR anew, one entry per CDR3 protein. The sample contains approximately 38,000 distinct CDR3 sequences, about 10% of which appear only once. Sequencing was performed on whole blood, taken in connection with sensitization to the hapten diphenylcyclopropenone (DPC). The receptors originated from a man in his thirties or forties with alopecia areata. Some clones in this sample may be carry-over from other donors' samples. Each CDR3 is given with its conserved first and last residue. Each record gives: CDR3 length, D gene, V gene, J gene, clone size, CDR3 DNA, CDR3 protein. A D gene is named only where the DNA matches it firmly. Size tells how often a clone was seen (once, few, many) or the class of an expanded clone, and some rows leave it out.

16	-	TRBV14	TRBJ2-7	few	TGTGCCAGCAGCCAACTCCCCGGCGGGTCTTGGAACGAGCAGTACTTC	CASSQLPGGSWNEQYF
15	TRBD1	TRBV5-1	TRBJ1-6	-	TGCGCCAGCAGCGCGCATTCGACAGGGACTTCACCCCTCCACTTT	CASSAHSTGTSPLHF
17	-	TRBV11-2	TRBJ2-3	many	TGTGCCAGCAGCTCCTCACTCCGGGGGAACAACTCGGATACGCAGTATTTT	CASSSSLRGNNSDTQYF
15	TRBD1	TRBV28	TRBJ1-2	few	TGTGCCTCCCACCCCCTGGGACAGGGAAACTATGGCTACACCTTC	CASHPLGQGNYGYTF
11	-	TRBV10-1	TRBJ2-1	-	TGCGCCAGCAGTGAGATAGGGATTCGGTTCTTC	CASSEIGIRFF
14	-	TRBV7-6	TRBJ1-2	many	TGTGCCAGCAGCTTCCGAGGGGCTGACTATGGCTACACCTTC	CASSFRGADYGYTF
14	-	TRBV29-1	TRBJ1-1	many	TGCAGCGTTGAAAATAGGGGCCCCGTAACTGAAGCTTTCTTT	CSVENRGPVTEAFF
12	TRBD1	TRBV3-1	TRBJ2-1	many	TGTGCCAGCAGCCAGACAGGGGATGAGCAGTTCTTC	CASSQTGDEQFF
16	-	TRBV5-1	TRBJ2-3	few	TGCGCCAGCAGCAATACAGAAGGACGGTGGTTGGATACGCAGTATTTT	CASSNTEGRWLDTQYF
13	TRBD1	TRBV29-1	TRBJ2-5	few	TGCAGCGGAAGGGACAGGGGAGGAGAGACCCAGTACTTC	CSGRDRGGETQYF